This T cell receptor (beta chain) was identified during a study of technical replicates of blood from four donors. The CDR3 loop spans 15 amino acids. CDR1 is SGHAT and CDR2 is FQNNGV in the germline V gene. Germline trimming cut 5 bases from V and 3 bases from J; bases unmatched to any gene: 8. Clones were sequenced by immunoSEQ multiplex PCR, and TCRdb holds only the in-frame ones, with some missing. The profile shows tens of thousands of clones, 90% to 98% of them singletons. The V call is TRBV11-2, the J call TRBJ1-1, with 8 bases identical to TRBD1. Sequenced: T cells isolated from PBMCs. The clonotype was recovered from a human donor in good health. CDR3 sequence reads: CASSPPQGAHTEAFF. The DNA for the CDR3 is TGTGCCAGCAGCCCGCCTCAGGGGGCTCACACTGAAGCTTTCTTT. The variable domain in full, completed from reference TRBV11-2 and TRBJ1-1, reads EAGVAQSPRYKIIEKRQSVAFWCNPISGHATLYWYQQILGQGPKLLIQFQNNGVVDDSQLPKDRFSAERLKGVDSTLKIQPAKLEDSAVYLCASSPPQGAHTEAFFGQGTRLTVV.